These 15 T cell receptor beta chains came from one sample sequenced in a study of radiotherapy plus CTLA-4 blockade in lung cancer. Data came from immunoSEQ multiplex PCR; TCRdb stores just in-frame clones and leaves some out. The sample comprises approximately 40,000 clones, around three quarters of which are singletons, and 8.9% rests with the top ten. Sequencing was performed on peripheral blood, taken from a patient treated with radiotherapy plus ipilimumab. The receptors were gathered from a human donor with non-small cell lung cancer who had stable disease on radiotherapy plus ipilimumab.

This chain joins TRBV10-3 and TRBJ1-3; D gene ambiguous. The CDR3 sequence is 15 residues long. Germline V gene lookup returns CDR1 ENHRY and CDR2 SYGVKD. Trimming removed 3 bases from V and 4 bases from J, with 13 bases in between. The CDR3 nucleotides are TGTGCCATCAGTGATTTGGTCGGTGGGGGAAACACCATATATTTT. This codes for CAISDLVGGGNTIYF.

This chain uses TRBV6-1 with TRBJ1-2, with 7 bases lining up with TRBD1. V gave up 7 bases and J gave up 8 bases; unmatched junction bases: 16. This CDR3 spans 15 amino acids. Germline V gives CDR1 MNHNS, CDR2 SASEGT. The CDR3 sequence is CASKITTGFTGGYTF. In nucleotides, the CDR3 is TGTGCCAGCAAGATAACGACAGGGTTCACGGGGGGCTACACCTTC.

Here the CDR3 DNA reads TGTGCCAGTACCATTAGCGGGGGAATCAACTACCCAACTCCCTCAACTGAAGCTTTCTTT. It specifies CASTISGGINYPTPSTEAFF. This chain connects TRBV19 to TRBJ1-1, with D possibly being TRBD1 (5 bases). Germline CDR1 reads LNHDA; CDR2 reads SQIVND (reference sequence). V lost 7 bases and J 5 bases, leaving 35 bases between the germline ends. The CDR3 sequence is 20 residues long.

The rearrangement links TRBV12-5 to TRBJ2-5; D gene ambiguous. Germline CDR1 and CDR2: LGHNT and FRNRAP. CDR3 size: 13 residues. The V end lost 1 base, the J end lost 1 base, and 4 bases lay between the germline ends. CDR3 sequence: CASGLDTQETQYF. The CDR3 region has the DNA TGTGCTAGTGGTTTGGACACCCAAGAGACCCAGTACTTC.

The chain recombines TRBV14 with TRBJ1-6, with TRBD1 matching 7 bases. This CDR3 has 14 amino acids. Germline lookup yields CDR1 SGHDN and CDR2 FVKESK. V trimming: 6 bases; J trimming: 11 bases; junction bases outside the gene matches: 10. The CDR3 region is CASRRQGDHPPLHF. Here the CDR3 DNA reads TGTGCCAGCAGGCGACAGGGAGACCATCCACCCCTCCACTTT.

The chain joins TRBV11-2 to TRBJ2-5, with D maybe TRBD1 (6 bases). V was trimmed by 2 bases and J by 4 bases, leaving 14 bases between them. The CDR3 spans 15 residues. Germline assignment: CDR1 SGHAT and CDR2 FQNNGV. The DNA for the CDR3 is TGTGCCAGCAGCTTATTCCAGGGGCGTGGAGAGACCCAGTACTTC. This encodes CASSLFQGRGETQYF.

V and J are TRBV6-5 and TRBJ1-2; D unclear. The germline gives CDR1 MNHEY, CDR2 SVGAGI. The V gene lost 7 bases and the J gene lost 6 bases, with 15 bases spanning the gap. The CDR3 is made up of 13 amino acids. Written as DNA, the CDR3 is TGTGCCAGCACCCCCGACCGCGGGGATGGCTACACCTTC. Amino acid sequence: CASTPDRGDGYTF.

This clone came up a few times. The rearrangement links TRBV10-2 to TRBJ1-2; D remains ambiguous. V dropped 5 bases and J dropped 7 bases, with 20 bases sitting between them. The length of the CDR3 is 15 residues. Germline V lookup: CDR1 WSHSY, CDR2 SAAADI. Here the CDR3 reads CASSTGSSKALGYTF. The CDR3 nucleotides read TGCGCCAGCAGTACGGGCAGCTCCAAGGCCCTTGGCTACACCTTC.

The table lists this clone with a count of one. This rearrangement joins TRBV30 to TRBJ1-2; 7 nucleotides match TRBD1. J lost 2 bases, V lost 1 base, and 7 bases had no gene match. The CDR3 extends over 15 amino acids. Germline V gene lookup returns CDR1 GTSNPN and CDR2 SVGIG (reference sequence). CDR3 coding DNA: TGTGCCTGGAGTGGCCAGGGGGGACGGAACTATGGCTACACCTTC. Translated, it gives CAWSGQGGRNYGYTF.

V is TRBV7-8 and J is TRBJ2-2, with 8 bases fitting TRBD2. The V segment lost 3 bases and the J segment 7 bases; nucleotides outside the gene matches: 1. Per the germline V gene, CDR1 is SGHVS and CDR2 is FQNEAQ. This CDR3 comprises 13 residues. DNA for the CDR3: TGTGCCAGCAGCTTCCGGGAGGGCGGGGAGCTGTTTTTT. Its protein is CASSFREGGELFF.

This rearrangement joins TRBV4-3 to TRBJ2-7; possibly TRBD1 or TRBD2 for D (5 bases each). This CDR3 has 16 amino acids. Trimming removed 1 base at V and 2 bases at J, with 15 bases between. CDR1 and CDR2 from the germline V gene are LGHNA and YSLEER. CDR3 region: CASSQGLTGTTYEQYF. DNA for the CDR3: TGCGCCAGCAGCCAAGGGTTGACGGGGACGACCTACGAGCAGTACTTC.

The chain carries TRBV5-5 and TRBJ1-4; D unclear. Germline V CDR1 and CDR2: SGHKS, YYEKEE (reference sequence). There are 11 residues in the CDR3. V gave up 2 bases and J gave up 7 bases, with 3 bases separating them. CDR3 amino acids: CASSLSEKLFF. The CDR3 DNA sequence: TGTGCCAGCAGCTTAAGTGAAAAACTGTTTTTT.

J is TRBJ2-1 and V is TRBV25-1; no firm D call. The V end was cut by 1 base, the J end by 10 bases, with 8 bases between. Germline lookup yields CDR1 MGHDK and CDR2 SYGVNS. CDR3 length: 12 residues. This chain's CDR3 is CASSESIGEQFF. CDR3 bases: TGTGCCAGCAGTGAATCTATCGGGGAGCAGTTCTTC. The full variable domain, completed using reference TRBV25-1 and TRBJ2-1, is EADIYQTPRYLVIGTGKKITLECSQTMGHDKMYWYQQDPGMELHLIHYSYGVNSTEKGDLSSESTVSRIRTEHFPLTLESARPSHTSQYLCASSESIGEQFFGPGTRLTVL.

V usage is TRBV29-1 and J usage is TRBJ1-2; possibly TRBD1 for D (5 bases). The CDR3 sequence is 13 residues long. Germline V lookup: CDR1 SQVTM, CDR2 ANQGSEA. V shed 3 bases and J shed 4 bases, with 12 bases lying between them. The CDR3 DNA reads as TGCAGCGTTGACAGGGCTCCCGGCTATGGCTACACCTTC. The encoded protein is CSVDRAPGYGYTF.

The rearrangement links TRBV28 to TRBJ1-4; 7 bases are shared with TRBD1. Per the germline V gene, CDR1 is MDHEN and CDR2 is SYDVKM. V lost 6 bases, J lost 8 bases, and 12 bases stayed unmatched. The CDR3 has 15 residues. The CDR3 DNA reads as TGTGCCAGCAGACCCTGGGAGGGGGCAGCCGAAAAACTGTTTTTT. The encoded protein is CASRPWEGAAEKLFF.